This passage covers 6 T cell receptor beta chains from one sample sequenced in a study of blood T cell repertoires in COVID-19. Profiled with immunoSEQ multiplex PCR; TCRdb holds only in-frame clones, not every one. In the table there are 90,000 or so clones, 88% of which are singletons. Sequenced sample: peripheral blood. Source of these receptors: a man at least 80 years old with acute or convalescent COVID-19.

The chain carries TRBV10-3 and TRBJ2-3; D might be TRBD2 (6 bases). Trimming stripped 11 bases from V and 5 bases from J, with 11 bases between. Germline CDR1 and CDR2: ENHRY and SYGVKD. This CDR3 is built from 11 residues. CDR3 in amino acids: CAATTRDTQYF. For the CDR3, the DNA is TGTGCCGCCACGACTAGAGATACGCAGTATTTT.

The V call is TRBV10-3, the J call TRBJ1-6, with D possibly TRBD1 on 6 matching bases. The CDR3 loop spans 12 amino acids. CDR1 is ENHRY, CDR2 SYGVKD, per germline. The V and J ends lost 7 bases and 8 bases respectively, with 9 bases between them. CDR3 loop: CAIKGEDSPLHF. The CDR3 nucleotides read TGTGCCATCAAGGGGGAAGATTCACCCCTCCACTTT.

The chain combines TRBV27 with TRBJ1-5, with D maybe TRBD1 (6 bases). CDR1 is MNHEY, CDR2 SMNVEV, per germline (reference sequence). Trimming stripped 9 bases from V and 2 bases from J, with 11 bases between. CDR3 length: 13 amino acids. The CDR3 coding sequence is TGTGCCAGTAAACAGGGAGGCAATCAGCCCCAGCATTTT. It is translated as CASKQGGNQPQHF.

The chain employs TRBV7-9 and TRBJ1-6; 7 bases line up with TRBD1. CDR1 is SEHNR, CDR2 FQNEAQ, per germline (reference sequence). J gave up 7 bases and V 5 bases, and 5 bases lay outside the gene matches. This CDR3 contains 14 residues. The CDR3 coding sequence is TGTGCCAGCAGCCGGGGACAGTCCAATTCACCCCTCCACTTT. Its protein product is CASSRGQSNSPLHF.

This chain connects TRBV13 to TRBJ2-3, with 8 bases identical to TRBD2. CDR3 size: 14 residues. V was pared by 5 bases and J by 3 bases, with 4 bases of the junction left unmatched. Germline values: CDR1 PRHDT, CDR2 FYEKMQ (reference sequence). DNA of the CDR3: TGTGCCAGCAGCCGCGGACTAGCTACAGATACGCAGTATTTT. It translates to CASSRGLATDTQYF.

A single count supports this clone. V is TRBV9 and J is TRBJ1-1; possibly TRBD1 for D (5 bases). This CDR3 spans 13 amino acids. Trimming removed 3 bases at V and 2 bases at J, with 8 bases between. Germline loops: CDR1 SGDLS, CDR2 YYNGEE. The chain's CDR3 is CASSATANTEAFF. The CDR3 DNA follows: TGTGCCAGCAGCGCGACAGCTAACACTGAAGCTTTCTTT.